This T cell receptor beta chain originates from a study of blood T cell repertoires in COVID-19. There are 17 residues in the CDR3. This clone was observed a handful of times. The table came from immunoSEQ multiplex PCR; TCRdb's copy has only in-frame clones and leaves some out. The data contain about 250,000 clones, around nine tenths of them seen just once; the ten biggest clones take up under 10%. Sequencing used PBMCs or T cells enriched from blood (not recorded which). The TCR comes from a man aged 40-50 years who had recovered from COVID-19. The genes are TRBV21-1 and TRBJ1-1; the D call in the table, TRBD1, was not verified against the DNA. TRBV21-1 is a pseudogene segment. CDR3 sequence reads: CATKRGTVRRAITEAFF. The CDR3 bases are TGTGCCACCAAACGAGGGACAGTCCGCAGGGCCATCACTGAAGCTTTCTTT.